Below, one T cell receptor beta chain is given with its context. This clonotype showed up many times. It has no known antigen specificity. No base quality values were provided; no much bigger clone lies one nucleotide off. Library method: PCR. Instrument used: Illumina HiSeq 4000. Preparation of bulk TCR libraries followed a previously described approach, with the TCR primers listed in Table S5. Total RNA was purified with the Qiagen AllPrep DNA/RNA kit. Before analysis, reads from multiple sequencing runs of the same library were pooled. Per the authors' processing: Only reads with exact TCR constant sequence were kept, trimmed to 150 nt, and grouped by their 12-nt molecular barcodes. Reads within each barcode group were sub-clustered using a 15% Levenshtein threshold, and quality-weighted consensus sequences were constructed for each RNA molecule. Non-functional sequences were discarded, and so were lower-count sequences lying one edit away from another sequence. Based on fitting two negative binomial distributions, any barcode sub-cluster with under 20% of the maximum read count was discarded. TCRdb cleaned the public reads at Q25 with fastp, built clones with MiXCR and kept in-frame beta chains. CDR3 protein sequences are deduplicated, and each keeps its most common genes and DNA. The authors' filters were not applied to this entry. Present in this sample are 50,000 or so distinct CDR3 sequences, 20% to 25% of which were seen just once. Around 2% of the sample rests with the top ten.

The data belong to a study of molecular identifiers for immune sequencing clone quantification (dated by TCRdb to 2016 to 2019). Broadly, across the study: For a replicate experiment, the RNA from either 20,000 or 100,000 naive CD8 T cells was divided into five aliquots, and four of those aliquots went on to sequencing. This methods study benchmarked molecular-identifier clustering-based TCR repertoire sequencing (MIDCIRS) and TCR RNA copy counting, using CD8 T cells to do so.

V is clipped by 3 bases and J by 1 base, and the sequence between their germline boundaries is 12 bases long. The CDR3 has 15 amino acids, counting the end cysteine and phenylalanine. Of the read, only the CDR3 DNA is kept; its 45 bases are in frame from base 1. Reading the germline V gene (reference sequence) gives CDR1 DFQATT and CDR2 SNEGSKA. General study outcomes and caveats: Naive libraries contained spiked-in Jurkat TCR RNA (roughly 10 copies' worth), which is not part of the donor repertoire. Clones above 20 RNA copies held over 98% of molecules in CMV-specific effector cells but under 1% in naive cells. Modeling indicated around 3 TCR RNA copies recovered per cell, compared with roughly 10 by digital PCR, which implies a capture efficiency of approximately 31%. Spiked-in Jurkat TCR RNA equal to a single cell's worth was reported to be detectable even within 1,100,000 naive CD8 T cells. Identical TCR molecules sharing a barcode could cause highly expanded clone sizes to be underestimated. When barcode sub-clustering was omitted, TCR diversity was inflated by chimeric consensus sequences, with chimeras reaching as high as 47%.

Libraries of naive CD8 T cells were generated from about 19,000 to 1,100,000 sorted cells, with 10%, 30% or 50% of the purified RNA used. Naive CD8 T cells, defined as CD8+CD4-CCR7+CD45RA+, were FACS-sorted into RLT Plus buffer on a BD FACSAria II. To test detection sensitivity, Jurkat RNA equal to around nine TCR copies was added to samples of about 20,000-1,000,000 naive CD8 T cells. Enrichment of CD8 T cells was done with RosetteSep CD8+ T Cell Enrichment Cocktail plus Ficoll-Paque, and ACK red cell lysis came afterward. The chain uses TRBV20-1 and TRBJ2-2, with no reliable assignment of the D segment. This clonotype was obtained from a human donor in good health. Some libraries in this study had Jurkat cell RNA spiked in. The source material was naive CD8+ T cells from blood, with Jurkat cell RNA spiked in. The cell subset or site label, read with the paper, signifies: FACS-sorted CD8+CD4-CCR7+CD45RA+ naive T cells. Here the CDR3 is given as CSASLRQENTGELFF. The bases read TGCAGTGCTAGCCTAAGGCAGGAGAACACCGGGGAGCTGTTTTTT.